One sample yielded the 13 T cell receptor beta chains listed below, sequenced in a study of T cell repertoires in cytomegalovirus infection. A single record per CDR3 protein comes from TCRdb applying MiXCR to the reads. The table records about 890,000 distinct CDR3 sequences, less than 40% of them present only once. Their recognized antigens are unknown. The sample was cultured CD8+ T cells from PBMCs, taken from culture after CMV antigen stimulation. The receptors here all came from a human donor in good health (CMV status not recorded). Some clones in this sample may be carry-over from other donors' samples.

A few counts support this clonotype. V is TRBV5-1 and J is TRBJ2-1, with 7 nucleotides matching TRBD2. Losses at the gene ends were 6 bases for V and 0 bases for J; bases not matched to a gene: 9. Germline CDR1 SGHRS, CDR2 YFSETQ. The length of the CDR3 is 16 residues. CDR3 in amino acids: CASNPGRASSYNEQFF. As DNA, the CDR3 is TGCGCCAGCAACCCGGGGAGGGCTAGCTCCTACAATGAGCAGTTCTTC.

This clonotype has just a few counts. The chain recombines TRBV27 with TRBJ1-5; D remains ambiguous. The CDR3 has 16 amino acids. Looked up from germline, CDR1 is MNHEY and CDR2 is SMNVEV (reference sequence). Trimming left V 2 bases short and J 7 bases short, with 18 bases between. CDR3 region: CASSLAPGGRGQPQHF. The DNA of the CDR3 is TGTGCCAGCAGTTTAGCCCCAGGTGGACGGGGACAGCCCCAGCATTTT.

V is TRBV19 and J is TRBJ1-2; D perhaps matches TRBD1 (6 bases). The CDR3 sequence is 16 residues long. In germline, CDR1 is LNHDA, CDR2 SQIVND (reference sequence). Trimming removed 0 bases from V and 0 bases from J, with 11 bases in between. The CDR3 sequence: CASSIDRQATNYGYTF. Here the CDR3 DNA reads TGTGCCAGTAGTATAGATCGACAGGCGACTAACTATGGCTACACCTTC.

This chain links TRBV28 with TRBJ2-3, with a possible D match to TRBD1 (6 bases). CDR3 length: 15 residues. Germline loops: CDR1 MDHEN, CDR2 SYDVKM. The V and J ends lost 7 bases and 0 bases respectively, with 14 bases between them. The CDR3 DNA reads TGTGCCAGCACTCCCGACAGGCGTAGCACAGATACGCAGTATTTT. It codes for CASTPDRRSTDTQYF.

This clonotype showed up many times. For the CDR3, the DNA is TGTGCCAGCAGTGAAGGGGTCTACGAGCAGTACGTC. Translating it yields CASSEGVYEQYV. This chain joins TRBV6-1 and TRBJ2-7; unclear D gene. This CDR3 has 12 amino acids. V was cut by 1 base and J by 3 bases, with 4 bases left in between. Looked up from germline, CDR1 is MNHNS and CDR2 is SASEGT.

The J gene is TRBJ2-5, the V gene TRBV15, with 7 bases lining up with TRBD1. This CDR3 is built from 14 residues. Germline-derived CDR1 and CDR2 are LNHNV and YYDKDF (reference sequence). Losses at the gene ends were 6 bases for V and 2 bases for J; bases not matched to a gene: 6. As DNA, the CDR3 is TGTGCCACCAGTCACGACAGGGCGCAAGAGACCCAGTACTTC. Translated: CATSHDRAQETQYF.

This clonotype appeared a single time. This chain joins TRBV19 and TRBJ1-5; weak D call: TRBD1 (5 bases). V shed 4 bases and J shed 1 base, with 23 bases lying between them. This CDR3 has 19 amino acids. CDR1 and CDR2 from the germline V gene are LNHDA and SQIVND (reference sequence). The CDR3 region has the DNA TGTGCCAGTAGTACAACAACGGGGCGGAGTATCGGCAGCAATCAGCCCCAGCATTTT. Translated, it gives CASSTTTGRSIGSNQPQHF.

A few counts support this clonotype. V gene TRBV2 combines with J gene TRBJ2-2; D gene unclear. Trimming removed 11 bases from V and 3 bases from J, with 13 bases in between. The CDR3 extends over 13 amino acids. Per the germline V gene, CDR1 is SNHLY and CDR2 is FYNNEI. The CDR3 sequence: CAPRSKYTGELFF. The DNA for the CDR3 is TGTGCCCCCCGGTCGAAATACACCGGGGAGCTGTTTTTT.

This clonotype was recorded at least ten times. The rearrangement uses TRBV7-3 and TRBJ1-1, with TRBD1 identical over 7 bases. The CDR3 is 15 residues long. The trim removed 0 bases at V and 5 bases at J, leaving 6 bases unmatched. The V gene's germline CDR1 is SGHTA and CDR2 FQGTGA. The CDR3 nucleotides read TGTGCCAGCAGCTTAACAGGGGGCGCGGGTACTGAAGCTTTCTTT. Translating it yields CASSLTGGAGTEAFF.

This sequence joins TRBV6-6 and TRBJ2-1; TRBD1 aligns across 9 bases. CDR1 and CDR2 (germline): MNHNY, SVGAGI (reference sequence). The CDR3 consists of 15 residues. J gave up 5 bases and V 1 base, and 3 bases lay outside the gene matches. CDR3 region: CASSYLHRGHNEQFF. DNA of the CDR3: TGTGCCAGCAGTTACTTGCACAGGGGGCACAATGAGCAGTTCTTC.

The rearrangement joins TRBV20-1 to TRBJ2-3; D perhaps matches TRBD1 (6 bases). The germline V gene has CDR1 DFQATT and CDR2 SNEGSKA (reference sequence). This CDR3 is 15 amino acids long. V was clipped by 5 bases and J by 0 bases, with 15 bases between them. The CDR3 spells CSADVWGPSTDTQYF. The CDR3, as DNA: TGCAGTGCTGATGTGTGGGGGCCTAGCACAGATACGCAGTATTTT.

This clonotype was seen a handful of times. The chain links TRBV12-3 or TRBV12-4 to TRBJ2-1; 7 nucleotides line up with TRBD1. Unmatched junction bases numbered 5, after V lost 1 base and J lost 2 bases. The CDR3 has 16 residues. Here the CDR3 DNA reads TGTGCCAGCAGTTTAGTGACAGGGTGGCCCTACAATGAGCAGTTCTTC. Translating gives CASSLVTGWPYNEQFF.

This clonotype appeared once. The chain links TRBV10-3 to TRBJ2-5; D possibly uses TRBD1 or TRBD2 (5 bases each). CDR3 size: 17 residues. Germline V gene lookup returns CDR1 ENHRY and CDR2 SYGVKD. Trimming cost V 3 bases and J 1 base, with 18 bases left between them. CDR3 in amino acids: CAISDSRGSGIQETQYF. DNA for the CDR3: TGTGCCATCAGTGACTCGAGGGGATCGGGGATCCAAGAGACCCAGTACTTC.